The next 30 T cell receptor beta chains were all read from a single sample in a study of T-cell memory formation after mild COVID-19. TCRdb reprocessed the 5' RACE reads with MiXCR, giving one entry per CDR3 protein. There are about 130,000 distinct CDR3 sequences in the sample; about 6% occur only once, and roughly 2.2% lies in the top ten. Input material: PBMCs or a T cell subset sorted from them (not recorded which). These receptors originate from an adult woman who had mild COVID-19 (a few samples of this study predate the infection). Cell type and time point are not known.

This clonotype has at least ten counts. The chain recombines TRBV6-6 with TRBJ1-5, with D possibly TRBD1 on 5 matching bases. Germline V lookup: CDR1 MNHNY, CDR2 SVGAGI (reference sequence). CDR3 size: 19 residues. V was shortened by 0 bases and J by 0 bases, with 18 bases between the two germline ends. CDR3 residues: CASSYSQGALINSNQPQHF. The DNA for the CDR3 is TGTGCCAGCAGTTACTCCCAGGGTGCCCTGATTAATAGCAATCAGCCCCAGCATTTT.

This clonotype was found a few times. V is TRBV5-1 and J is TRBJ2-6; D unclear. The V gene's germline CDR1 is SGHRS and CDR2 YFSETQ. V was pared by 0 bases and J by 2 bases, with 12 bases between. The CDR3 is 17 amino acids. CDR3 region: CASSLGPRVAGANVLTF. The CDR3 DNA follows: TGCGCCAGCAGCTTGGGGCCCCGGGTAGCTGGGGCCAACGTCCTGACTTTC.

This clonotype was detected only a few times. The CDR3 region is CASSKFEAGYTF. Here the CDR3 DNA reads TGTGCCAGCAGCAAGTTTGAGGCTGGCTACACCTTC. J is TRBJ1-2 and V is TRBV7-2; no reliable D call. The CDR3 length is 12 residues. CDR1 and CDR2 from the germline V gene are SGHTA and FQGNSA. V shed 5 bases and J shed 7 bases, with 11 bases lying between them.

The chain combines TRBV24-1 with TRBJ2-1, with TRBD1 matching 10 bases. This CDR3 spans 17 amino acids. Germline CDR1 and CDR2: KGHDR and SFDVKD. The trim removed 5 bases at V and 5 bases at J, leaving 11 bases unmatched. The CDR3 sequence is CATSGGLGTGVDNEQFF. In DNA form, the CDR3 reads TGTGCCACCAGTGGAGGTCTAGGGACAGGGGTAGACAATGAGCAGTTCTTC.

The chain uses TRBV4-1 and TRBJ2-3, with D perhaps matching TRBD1 (6 bases). Germline CDR1 MGHRA, CDR2 YSYEKL. The CDR3 runs to 14 residues. Trimming took off 1 base at V and 6 bases at J, with 11 bases between the two ends. As DNA, the CDR3 is TGCGCCAGCAGCCAAGGGACAGCCAGGGATACGCAGTATTTT. Residues: CASSQGTARDTQYF.

This clonotype has only a few counts. The chain has TRBV9 and TRBJ1-3, with 9 bases identical to TRBD1. CDR3 length: 18 amino acids. Per germline, CDR1 SGDLS and CDR2 YYNGEE. J gave up 1 base and V 1 base, and 9 bases lay outside the gene matches. The CDR3 bases are TGTGCCAGCAGCGTATTCTCTGGACAGGGGCTATCTGGAAACACCATATATTTT. This sequence encodes CASSVFSGQGLSGNTIYF.

CDR3 amino acids: CASSRGQPPYEQYF. DNA of the CDR3: TGTGCCAGCAGTCGGGGACAGCCTCCCTACGAGCAGTACTTC. This chain connects TRBV6-5 to TRBJ2-7, with 7 bases matching TRBD1. Germline V gene data show CDR1 as MNHEY and CDR2 as SVGAGI. CDR3 length: 14 residues. Trimming at V came to 5 bases and at J to 2 bases, leaving 6 bases not matched to a gene.

The table lists this clonotype with many counts. This rearrangement joins TRBV7-9 to TRBJ2-5, with D possibly called TRBD1 or TRBD2 (5 bases each). The CDR3 extends over 12 amino acids. V was shortened by 5 bases and J by 7 bases, with 11 bases between the two germline ends. From germline, CDR1 is SEHNR and CDR2 FQNEAQ (reference sequence). The CDR3: CASSGTWGTQYF. CDR3 in DNA: TGTGCCAGCAGCGGGACGTGGGGGACCCAGTACTTC.

The rearrangement joins TRBV24-1 to TRBJ2-1; no firm D call. Germline CDR1 is KGHDR and CDR2 is SFDVKD. This CDR3 comprises 18 residues. The V and J ends lost 4 bases and 0 bases respectively, with 18 bases between them. The CDR3 DNA is TGTGCCACCAGTGAAAAAGCTGGGCAATCGAGCTCCTACAATGAGCAGTTCTTC. Translation gives CATSEKAGQSSSYNEQFF.

This clonotype showed up many times. V and J are TRBV5-1 and TRBJ2-7; 7 positions agree with TRBD1. The length of the CDR3 is 16 residues. Looked up from germline, CDR1 is SGHRS and CDR2 is YFSETQ. J gave up 5 bases and V 0 bases, and 11 bases lay outside the gene matches. The CDR3 region is CASSLDTGAFRNEQYF. The CDR3 bases are TGCGCCAGCAGCTTGGATACAGGGGCTTTTAGGAACGAGCAGTACTTC.

A few counts support this clonotype. V usage is TRBV7-9 and J usage is TRBJ1-1; 8 bases fit TRBD1. Germline V gives CDR1 SEHNR, CDR2 FQNEAQ (reference sequence). After removal of 6 bases from V and 4 bases from J, the junction contained 4 bases not matched to a gene. The CDR3 sequence is 13 residues long. CDR3 sequence (DNA): TGTGCCAGCAGGGACAGGGAGGGCACTGAAGCTTTCTTT. Its protein product is CASRDREGTEAFF.

In this sample, this clonotype turned up a few times. The chain joins TRBV6-5 to TRBJ1-2; TRBD1 agrees at 7 bases. There are 14 residues in the CDR3. J lost 4 bases, V lost 2 bases, and 4 bases had no gene match. Germline CDR1 MNHEY, CDR2 SVGAGI. The CDR3 sequence is CASSYNRGGYGYTF. Here the CDR3 DNA reads TGTGCCAGCAGTTACAACAGGGGAGGCTATGGCTACACCTTC.

This clonotype was seen only a few times. The chain employs TRBV7-8 and TRBJ2-3; no definite D call. Trimming pared 3 bases from V and 3 bases from J, leaving 7 bases between. The CDR3 length is 13 residues. Germline lookup yields CDR1 SGHVS and CDR2 FQNEAQ. The chain's CDR3 is CASSFGITDTQYF. CDR3 bases: TGTGCCAGCAGCTTTGGGATTACAGATACGCAGTATTTT. Full variable domain (remainder filled in from reference TRBV7-8 and TRBJ2-3): GAGVSQSPRYKVAKRGQDVALRCDPISGHVSLFWYQQALGQGPEFLTYFQNEAQLDKSGLPSDRFFAERPEGSVSTLKIQRTQQEDSAVYLCASSFGITDTQYFGPGTRLTVL.

This clonotype was counted many times. The chain links TRBV7-2 to TRBJ2-1; D gene unclear. CDR1 is SGHTA, CDR2 FQGNSA, per germline. This CDR3 has 12 residues. Trimming removed 2 bases at V and 10 bases at J, with 9 bases between. CDR3 nucleotides: TGTGCCAGCAGCTTATACCCGGCGGAGCAGTTCTTC. This sequence encodes CASSLYPAEQFF.

This clonotype has a handful of counts. The chain couples TRBV7-2 to TRBJ1-5; D not resolved. CDR1 and CDR2 (germline): SGHTA, FQGNSA. The CDR3 has 13 amino acids. Trimming left V 5 bases short and J 7 bases short, with 12 bases between. CDR3 loop: CASSPAVGQPQHF. In nucleotides, the CDR3 is TGTGCCAGCAGCCCGGCAGTGGGACAGCCCCAGCATTTT.

This clonotype has a handful of counts. The rearrangement uses TRBV7-2 and TRBJ2-1; D may be TRBD1 (6 bases). This CDR3 comprises 12 residues. Germline CDR1 is SGHTA and CDR2 is FQGNSA. Trimming removed 1 base from V and 13 bases from J, with 11 bases in between. The CDR3 region is CASSLEYRAQFF. The CDR3 DNA reads TGTGCCAGCAGCTTAGAATACAGGGCCCAGTTCTTC.

This clonotype turned up a few times. The CDR3, as DNA: TGCGCCAGCAGCTTAGGCAGGGGCCGACCCCGCACAGATACGCAGTATTTT. It codes for CASSLGRGRPRTDTQYF. This chain joins TRBV5-1 and TRBJ2-3, with D perhaps TRBD1 (6 bases). From germline, CDR1 is SGHRS and CDR2 YFSETQ. CDR3 length: 17 amino acids. V was cut by 2 bases and J by 1 base, with 17 bases left in between.

This clonotype turned up a few times. This chain joins TRBV11-3 and TRBJ2-1; perhaps TRBD1 as D (6 bases). In germline, CDR1 is SGHNT, CDR2 YENEEA. The V gene lost 6 bases and the J gene lost 5 bases, with 14 bases spanning the gap. The CDR3 runs to 14 residues. CDR3 nucleotide sequence: TGTGCCAGCAGTAGTGGGGGCTCGAACAATGAGCAGTTCTTC. Its translation is CASSSGGSNNEQFF. Together with reference TRBV11-3 and TRBJ2-1, the CDR3 gives the full variable domain: EAGVVQSPRYKIIEKKQPVAFWCNPISGHNTLYWYLQNLGQGPELLIRYENEEAVDDSQLPKDRFSAERLKGVDSTLKIQPAELGDSAVYLCASSSGGSNNEQFFGPGTRLTVL.

This clonotype has just a few counts. This chain joins TRBV3-1 and TRBJ2-1; TRBD2 matches at 7 bases. Germline trimming cut 2 bases from V and 15 bases from J; bases unmatched to any gene: 10. Per germline, CDR1 LGHDT and CDR2 YNNKEL (reference sequence). The CDR3 is 13 amino acids. CDR3 DNA sequence: TGTGCCAGCAGCCAAAGTCAAATGGGACTACCGTTCTTC. Encoded protein: CASSQSQMGLPFF.

This clonotype was counted many times. V is TRBV29-1 and J is TRBJ2-6, with D unclear. The CDR3 spans 13 residues. Between the trimmed V and J ends, which lost 2 bases and 0 bases, there was a span of 2 bases. Looked up from germline, CDR1 is SQVTM and CDR2 is ANQGSEA. The DNA of the CDR3 is TGCAGCGTTGAAAGCTCTGGGGCCAACGTCCTGACTTTC. Translated, it gives CSVESSGANVLTF.

This clonotype was observed many times. The V call is TRBV28, the J call TRBJ2-5, with 7 bases identical to TRBD1. With V trimmed by 5 bases and J by 1 base, 1 base remained unmatched. Germline assignment: CDR1 MDHEN and CDR2 SYDVKM. The CDR3 loop spans 13 amino acids. In nucleotides, the CDR3 is TGTGCCAGCAGTCACAGGGGCCAAGAGACCCAGTACTTC. This translates into CASSHRGQETQYF.

The V gene is TRBV4-1, the J gene TRBJ1-1; D unclear. Germline V gene sequence: CDR1 MGHRA, CDR2 YSYEKL. Trimming took 4 bases from V and 6 from J, leaving 12 bases between them. This CDR3 is 13 amino acids long. The CDR3 DNA reads TGCGCCAGCAGCCCTAGGGAGGTGGCTGAAGCTTTCTTT. Its translation: CASSPREVAEAFF.

The chain is built from TRBV5-1 and TRBJ1-4; no reliable D call. The CDR3 consists of 13 residues. V was cut by 0 bases and J by 10 bases, with 10 bases left in between. Looked up from germline, CDR1 is SGHRS and CDR2 is YFSETQ. CDR3 nucleotides: TGCGCCAGCAGCTTGGAGGGTAGAGGAAAACTGTTTTTT. This gives the protein CASSLEGRGKLFF.

The chain carries TRBV12-3 or TRBV12-4 and TRBJ2-1; D may be TRBD2 (5 bases). The CDR3 has 13 residues. Trimming shortened V by 7 bases and J by 7 bases, and 14 bases separated the two germline ends. CDR3: CASKLFGVNEQFF. The CDR3 region has the DNA TGTGCCAGCAAACTCTTCGGGGTGAATGAGCAGTTCTTC.

This clonotype came up many times. The chain carries TRBV30 and TRBJ1-2; TRBD1 is a possible D gene (5 bases). Germline V gene sequence: CDR1 GTSNPN, CDR2 SVGIG (reference sequence). The CDR3 is 14 amino acids. Deletions cut 8 bases from V and 2 bases from J, with 18 bases between. DNA for the CDR3: TGTGCCAGCCCCCCAAGGGGAAACAACTATGGCTACACCTTC. This gives the protein CASPPRGNNYGYTF.

This clonotype was recorded many times. The V gene is TRBV29-1, the J gene TRBJ2-1; no clear D. CDR3 length: 12 amino acids. Germline V gene lookup returns CDR1 SQVTM and CDR2 ANQGSEA. V shed 5 bases and J shed 0 bases, with 5 bases lying between them. The CDR3 here is CSVLSSYNEQFF. CDR3 bases: TGCAGCGTTCTCAGCTCCTACAATGAGCAGTTCTTC.

This clonotype was seen at least ten times. This chain links TRBV29-1 with TRBJ2-2, with D maybe TRBD1 (6 bases). The CDR3 runs 13 residues. Germline CDR1 SQVTM, CDR2 ANQGSEA. V lost 4 bases and J 6 bases, leaving 12 bases between the germline ends. Here the CDR3 reads CSVVYRVPGELFF. The CDR3 DNA is TGCAGCGTTGTTTACAGGGTGCCCGGGGAGCTGTTTTTT.

In this sample, this clonotype turned up many times. The V and J genes are TRBV12-3 or TRBV12-4 and TRBJ1-5; D is possibly TRBD1 (6 bases). V was trimmed by 5 bases and J by 0 bases, leaving 11 bases between them. The length of the CDR3 is 15 residues. For the CDR3, the DNA is TGTGCCAGCAGTCGCTGGACAGTTAGCAATCAGCCCCAGCATTTT. The encoded protein is CASSRWTVSNQPQHF.

This clonotype was seen at least ten times. This sequence joins TRBV20-1 and TRBJ1-5; 7 positions match TRBD1. Germline V lookup: CDR1 DFQATT, CDR2 SNEGSKA (reference sequence). The length of the CDR3 is 12 residues. The ends lost 4 bases at V and 8 bases at J; junction bases unmatched: 5. The CDR3 is CSAKTGSEPQHF. As DNA, the CDR3 is TGCAGTGCTAAGACAGGGTCGGAGCCCCAGCATTTT.

The DNA of the CDR3 is TGTGCCAGCAGTGGGGGACTACCGGGACAGGGGGCGCACGGGCAGTTCTTC. This gives the protein CASSGGLPGQGAHGQFF. This chain connects TRBV2 to TRBJ2-1, with 12 bases fitting TRBD1. The J segment lost 12 bases and the V segment lost 4 bases, leaving 16 bases of the junction unmatched. Per the germline V gene, CDR1 is SNHLY and CDR2 is FYNNEI. There are 17 residues in the CDR3.